This TCR beta chain came from a study of radiotherapy plus CTLA-4 blockade in lung cancer (dated by TCRdb to between 2018 and 2020). Turning to the overall study: Among enrolled patients, about 17% had an objective response and 31% reached disease control.

About this clone: This receptor's antigen is unknown. No much larger clone exists at a distance of one base, and base qualities are not known.

V lost 3 bases and J lost 5 bases; the stretch between them is 10 bases long. The CDR3 sequence holds 14 residues, the cysteine and phenylalanine included. Only the CDR3 DNA stays, 42 bases, in frame from base 1. As encoded in the germline V gene, CDR1 is LGHNA while CDR2 is YSLEER. Libraries were built with the immunoSEQ multiplex PCR assay. TCRdb stores this immuneACCESS table with in-frame sequences only. Part of the clones is absent; in the studies checked, under half of the shortfall reflects unresolved V genes, and no reason is known for the rest. Recorded for this sample are roughly 62,000 clones; less than 85% of them occurred a single time. The biggest ten clones account for 2.9% of the sample. The study evaluated CTLA-4 blockade (ipilimumab) given together with focal radiation therapy in patients who had chemo-refractory metastatic non-small-cell lung cancer. Study-level results and caveats: After treatment with radiotherapy and ipilimumab, TCR clones that originated in tumors expanded in peripheral blood. The strongest predictors of response were reported to be early dynamic shifts in blood T cell clones along with a rise in serum interferon-beta following radiation.

The chain is made from TRBV4-3 and TRBJ1-4; the D gene lacks a confident call. This receptor was identified in a human donor with non-small cell lung cancer who had a complete response to radiotherapy plus ipilimumab. The sequencing here drew on peripheral blood, taken from a patient treated with radiotherapy plus ipilimumab. The DNA sequence is given as TGCGCCAGCAGCCACTCCGGACTAAATGAAAAACTGTTTTTT. Translated, it gives CASSHSGLNEKLFF.